This TCR beta chain is drawn from a study of blood T cell repertoires in COVID-19. Study in general: The cDNA or gDNA used as material had been derived from T cells, B-cell-depleted T cells, or PBMCs.

The Seattle site enrolled patients during active infection and followed them longitudinally. Authors' data handling: Amplification of reference gene primers provided the estimated nucleated cell counts. Profiling relied on immunoSEQ multiplex PCR, and the TCRdb table lists in-frame clones only, not all of them. V and J calls and clone size come straight from that table; D and trimming were deduced from the DNA. In the table there are under 200,000 clones, roughly 90% of which are singletons. The germline V gene encodes CDR1 SGHRS and CDR2 YFSETQ. The CDR3 extends over 14 amino acids. The V end lost 4 bases, the J end lost 1 base, and 11 bases lay between the germline ends.

V gene TRBV5-1 combines with J gene TRBJ1-1, with D unclear. Sequenced input: peripheral blood. The receptor was isolated from a woman aged 60-75 years with COVID-19, enrolled during active disease. The CDR3 spells CASSKSGSNTEAFF. In DNA, the CDR3 is TGCGCCAGCAGCAAAAGTGGCTCGAACACTGAAGCTTTCTTT.